The 10 T cell receptor beta chains in this list originate from one sample, sequenced in a study of cytomegalovirus exposure and HLA in healthy donors. Researchers ran the PCR with 60 Vbeta and 13 Jbeta primers. This table comes from immunoSEQ multiplex PCR, and its TCRdb copy is limited to in-frame clones, with some not included. This table holds some 130,000 clones, 74% found once. The material sequenced was PBMCs. The source of these receptors is a male donor in good health and CMV-seronegative.

CDR3 nucleotide sequence: TGTGCCAGCAGTGGTGAAGGGAGTCAGCCCCAGCATTTT. Translating it yields CASSGEGSQPQHF. The gene calls are TRBV2 and TRBJ1-5; the D is unclear. CDR1 and CDR2 from the germline V gene are SNHLY and FYNNEI. V dropped 4 bases and J dropped 6 bases, with 10 bases sitting between them. The CDR3 is 13 residues long.

The rearrangement links TRBV11-2 to TRBJ2-1; 11 bases agree with TRBD1. From germline, CDR1 is SGHAT and CDR2 FQNNGV. The trim removed 5 bases at V and 4 bases at J, leaving 4 bases unmatched. The CDR3 is 15 amino acids. The CDR3 sequence: CASSTGTGGYNEQFF. CDR3 DNA sequence: TGTGCCAGCAGCACCGGGACAGGGGGGTACAATGAGCAGTTCTTC.

In DNA, the CDR3 is TGTGCCAGCAGCTTGTTCCAGGGTGCTGGGGCCAACGTCCTGACTTTC. It specifies CASSLFQGAGANVLTF. The V gene is TRBV5-6, the J gene TRBJ2-6; a possible D gene is TRBD1 (5 bases). Germline V CDR1 and CDR2: SGHDT, YYEEEE. The CDR3 is made up of 16 amino acids. V was clipped by 1 base and J by 2 bases, with 10 bases between them.

The V and J genes are TRBV27 and TRBJ1-1, with D possibly TRBD1 on 5 matching bases. Germline CDR1 is MNHEY and CDR2 is SMNVEV (reference sequence). CDR3 size: 16 residues. Between the trimmed V and J ends, which lost 3 bases and 5 bases, there was a span of 19 bases. The CDR3 loop is CASSFLGSGDLTEAFF. The DNA for the CDR3 is TGTGCCAGCAGTTTCTTAGGTTCTGGGGACTTAACTGAAGCTTTCTTT.

The genes are TRBV4-3 and TRBJ1-5, with a tentative D call TRBD1 (5 bases). Germline V gene sequence: CDR1 LGHNA, CDR2 YSLEER. V shed 0 bases and J shed 6 bases, with 6 bases lying between them. The CDR3 loop spans 13 amino acids. The CDR3 loop reads CASSQEGGQPQHF. DNA for the CDR3: TGCGCCAGCAGCCAAGAGGGGGGTCAGCCCCAGCATTTT.

Only a few counts were recorded for this clone. A read error may produce the germline difference seen at one junction end. The chain carries TRBV7-7 and TRBJ2-1, with D possibly matching TRBD1 (6 bases). The CDR3 spans 14 residues. Germline V gene sequence: CDR1 SSHAT, CDR2 FNYEAQ (reference sequence). CDR3 residues: CASSPDRLYNEQFF. The CDR3 region has the DNA TGTGCTAGCAGCCCGGACAGACTATACAATGAGCAGTTCTTC.

This clone has only a few counts. This chain connects TRBV5-4 to TRBJ2-5, with D possibly matching TRBD2 (6 bases). The CDR3 extends over 14 amino acids. The V end was cut by 0 bases, the J end by 0 bases, with 6 bases between. CDR1 and CDR2 from the germline V gene are SGHNT and YYREEE (reference sequence). As DNA, the CDR3 is TGTGCCAGCAGCTTGGAGCGGGACCAAGAGACCCAGTACTTC. Its protein product is CASSLERDQETQYF.

This clone turned up a few times. The chain carries TRBV7-2 and TRBJ2-2, with 9 bases aligning to TRBD1. V gave up 5 bases and J gave up 7 bases; unmatched junction bases: 11. CDR3 length equals 16 residues. Germline-derived CDR1 and CDR2 are SGHTA and FQGNSA. CDR3 residues: CASSPIKTGGIGELFF. DNA for the CDR3: TGTGCCAGCAGCCCGATAAAAACAGGGGGCATCGGGGAGCTGTTTTTT. Together with reference TRBV7-2 and TRBJ2-2, the CDR3 gives the full variable domain: GAGVSQSPSNKVTEKGKDVELRCDPISGHTALYWYRQSLGQGLEFLIYFQGNSAPDKSGLPSDRFSAERTGGSVSTLTIQRTQQEDSAVYLCASSPIKTGGIGELFFGEGSRLTVL.

The count of this clone is one. J is TRBJ2-2 and V is TRBV21-1; the table's D call TRBD1 went unverified against the DNA. TRBV21-1 is described as a pseudogene. There are 15 residues in the CDR3. The CDR3 here is CASSEGQRNTGELFF. For the CDR3, the DNA is TGTGCCAGCAGCGAAGGACAGAGGAACACCGGGGAGCTGTTTTTT.

CDR3: CASSLVGVPGPNSGNTIYF. As DNA, the CDR3 is TGTGCCAGCAGTTTAGTTGGGGTCCCAGGGCCGAACTCTGGAAACACCATATATTTT. The chain uses TRBV28 and TRBJ1-3; possibly TRBD1 for D (5 bases). In germline, CDR1 is MDHEN, CDR2 SYDVKM. The CDR3 runs 19 residues. V was pared by 2 bases and J by 0 bases, with 20 bases between.